The 19 T cell receptor beta chains below come from one sample, sequenced in a study of T-cell reconstitution after alpha-beta-depleted transplantation in children. Using unique molecular identifiers, the investigators prepared the TCRbeta library. One entry per CDR3 protein results from TCRdb running MiXCR on the PCR reads. The table includes approximately 390,000 distinct CDR3 sequences, roughly a tenth detected once. The sample in question was PBMCs from the stem cell graft donor, obtained from the stem cell graft. Receptor source: a human donor who donated a stem cell graft to a child with acute myeloid leukemia.

This clonotype was picked up a small number of times. The J gene is TRBJ1-4, the V gene TRBV5-1; a possible D gene is TRBD1 (6 bases). CDR3 length: 15 amino acids. Trimming pared 3 bases from V and 0 bases from J, leaving 9 bases between. Germline lookup yields CDR1 SGHRS and CDR2 YFSETQ. CDR3 sequence: CASSWGDTTNEKLFF. CDR3 in DNA: TGCGCCAGCAGCTGGGGGGACACAACTAATGAAAAACTGTTTTTT.

This clonotype has a count of ten or more. V gene TRBV5-1 combines with J gene TRBJ2-7; 8 bases map to TRBD2. V lost 4 bases to trimming and J lost 3 bases; unmatched junction nucleotides: 3. Germline V CDR1 and CDR2: SGHRS, YFSETQ. The CDR3 length is 13 residues. CDR3 sequence (DNA): TGCGCCAGCAGCATCCGGGAGGGCTACGAGCAGTACTTC. Residues: CASSIREGYEQYF.

This clonotype showed up just a few times. The rearrangement links TRBV12-3 or TRBV12-4 to TRBJ1-1; D not resolved. With 4 bases removed from V and 1 base from J, the gap between germline ends came to 10 bases. The CDR3 spans 14 residues. CDR3 sequence reads: CASSWGFANTEAFF. The CDR3 nucleotides read TGTGCCAGCAGTTGGGGATTCGCGAACACTGAAGCTTTCTTT.

The chain carries TRBV20-1 and TRBJ2-5; the D gene is possibly TRBD1 (6 bases). Trimming shortened V by 4 bases and J by 0 bases, and 9 bases separated the two germline ends. The germline V gene encodes CDR1 DFQATT and CDR2 SNEGSKA (reference sequence). This CDR3 contains 13 residues. CDR3 sequence: CSAIGQNQETQYF. In DNA form, the CDR3 reads TGCAGTGCTATTGGACAGAACCAAGAGACCCAGTACTTC.

Only a few counts were recorded for this clonotype. This chain connects TRBV5-6 to TRBJ2-2; 7 nucleotides line up with TRBD2. CDR1 is SGHDT and CDR2 is YYEEEE in the germline V gene. This CDR3 region has 18 residues. Trimming removed 0 bases from V and 5 bases from J; junction bases left unmatched: 13. This CDR3 reads CASSLAGFGLVRTGELFF. The DNA of the CDR3 is TGTGCCAGCAGCTTGGCGGGATTTGGACTAGTCAGGACCGGGGAGCTGTTTTTT.

This clonotype showed up just a few times. The V and J genes are TRBV4-1 and TRBJ2-3; 10 positions match TRBD2. CDR3 size: 16 residues. With 3 bases clipped from V and 1 base from J, the junction kept 4 bases outside the gene matches. The V gene's germline CDR1 is MGHRA and CDR2 YSYEKL. In DNA form, the CDR3 reads TGCGCCAGCAGCCACTACGGGACTAGCGGCACAGATACGCAGTATTTT. Translating it yields CASSHYGTSGTDTQYF.

The genes are TRBV29-1 and TRBJ2-2; D may correspond to TRBD1 or TRBD2 (5 bases each). The CDR3 has 14 residues. The germline V gene encodes CDR1 SQVTM and CDR2 ANQGSEA. The CDR3 loop reads CTSSGSLNTGELFF. As DNA, the CDR3 is TGCACCAGCTCAGGGAGTCTTAACACCGGGGAGCTGTTTTTT.

This clonotype was observed a few times. The rearrangement joins TRBV20-1 to TRBJ2-7; 7 nucleotides agree with TRBD2. The CDR3 consists of 13 residues. V was pared by 6 bases and J by 2 bases, with 7 bases of the junction left unmatched. Germline loops: CDR1 DFQATT, CDR2 SNEGSKA (reference sequence). CDR3 nucleotide sequence: TGCAGTGCCACCGGACGGGGGGCCTACGAGCAGTACTTC. Translated: CSATGRGAYEQYF.

This clonotype has just a few counts. The chain recombines TRBV20-1 with TRBJ1-1, with TRBD1 as a possible D gene (6 bases). Germline assignment: CDR1 DFQATT and CDR2 SNEGSKA (reference sequence). V lost 1 base to trimming and J lost 3 bases, with 12 bases between them. The CDR3 totals 14 residues. CDR3 amino acids: CSARVASGDTEAFF. The CDR3 DNA reads as TGCAGTGCTAGAGTTGCCTCAGGGGACACTGAAGCTTTCTTT.

This clonotype was detected only a few times. The chain combines TRBV7-9 with TRBJ2-3; TRBD2 aligns across 13 bases. CDR1 SEHNR and CDR2 FQNEAQ come from the germline V gene (reference sequence). The CDR3 is made up of 16 amino acids. Germline trimming cut 5 bases from V and 3 bases from J; bases unmatched to any gene: 5. CDR3 residues: CASSPRGLAGTDTQYF. In DNA, the CDR3 is TGTGCCAGCAGCCCACGGGGACTAGCGGGAACAGATACGCAGTATTTT. The complete variable domain, with remaining parts taken from reference TRBV7-9 and TRBJ2-3, reads DTGVSQNPRHKITKRGQNVTFRCDPISEHNRLYWYRQTLGQGPEFLTYFQNEAQLEKSRLLSDRFSAERPKGSFSTLEIQRTEQGDSAMYLCASSPRGLAGTDTQYFGPGTRLTVL.

This clonotype was counted between two and nine times. The genes are TRBV30 and TRBJ2-7, with D possibly matching TRBD2 (5 bases). CDR3 length: 13 amino acids. V lost 2 bases, J lost 0 bases, and 8 bases lay in between. CDR1 is GTSNPN and CDR2 is SVGIG in the germline V gene (reference sequence). Written as DNA, the CDR3 is TGTGCCTGGAGTAAAGGGAGCTCCTACGAGCAGTACGTC. It is translated as CAWSKGSSYEQYV.

This clonotype has only a few counts. The J gene is TRBJ2-1, the V gene TRBV7-3; unclear D gene. V lost 5 bases to trimming and J lost 7 bases, with 27 bases between them. The V gene's germline CDR1 is SGHTA and CDR2 FQGTGA. The CDR3 runs 18 residues. The CDR3 DNA sequence: TGTGCCAGCAGCCCTTTTCGTTTAGCTAATCTTCTCGAGAATGAGCAGTTCTTC. This codes for CASSPFRLANLLENEQFF.

This clonotype was counted a few times. The V call is TRBV9, the J call TRBJ2-3; 7 nucleotides line up with TRBD2. The CDR3 spans 16 residues. V lost 0 bases, J lost 3 bases, and 7 bases stayed unmatched. Per germline, CDR1 SGDLS and CDR2 YYNGEE. This CDR3 reads CASSVGGGSLTDTQYF. DNA for the CDR3: TGTGCCAGCAGCGTAGGAGGCGGGAGTCTGACAGATACGCAGTATTTT.

This clonotype has just one count. The rearrangement joins TRBV11-2 to TRBJ2-5; D gene ambiguous. Germline assignment: CDR1 SGHAT and CDR2 FQNNGV. Trimming took off 1 base at V and 1 base at J, with 10 bases between the two ends. CDR3 length equals 15 residues. The CDR3 sequence is CASSLVTARQETQYF. The CDR3 nucleotides are TGTGCCAGCAGCTTAGTAACAGCTCGCCAAGAGACCCAGTACTTC.

The V and J genes are TRBV5-1 and TRBJ2-1, with 10 bases lining up with TRBD1. CDR3 length: 17 residues. Germline lookup yields CDR1 SGHRS and CDR2 YFSETQ. The V gene end was trimmed by 0 bases and the J gene end by 7 bases; junction bases not matched to a gene: 10. CDR3 in amino acids: CASSLVRDRGMRNEQFF. Written as DNA, the CDR3 is TGCGCCAGCAGCTTGGTCCGGGACAGGGGTATGAGGAATGAGCAGTTCTTC.

This clonotype showed up just a few times. The chain carries TRBV7-2 and TRBJ2-3; tentative D call: TRBD1 (6 bases). V gave up 5 bases and J gave up 0 bases, with 18 bases separating them. Germline V gene lookup returns CDR1 SGHTA and CDR2 FQGNSA. The CDR3 is 17 amino acids. This CDR3 is CASSAHLGAESTDTQYF. CDR3 DNA: TGTGCCAGCAGCGCACACCTGGGGGCGGAGAGCACAGATACGCAGTATTTT.

This clonotype was counted ten times or more. V gene TRBV6-1 combines with J gene TRBJ1-3; possible D gene TRBD1, 5 bases. This CDR3 has 14 amino acids. Trimming cost V 5 bases and J 0 bases, with 8 bases left between them. Germline V gene data show CDR1 as MNHNS and CDR2 as SASEGT. The CDR3 nucleotides read TGTGCCAGCAGTACAGGAGGCTCTGGAAACACCATATATTTT. This encodes CASSTGGSGNTIYF.

A word on this clonotype: An end of the junction differs from the germline gene, which may be a read error. The rearrangement joins TRBV2 to TRBJ2-1; D might be TRBD2 (5 bases). Germline V gene data show CDR1 as SNHLY and CDR2 as FYNNEI. The CDR3 is 16 residues long. This CDR3 is CAISLRGGSTYNEQFF. The CDR3 DNA reads TGTGCCATCAGTTTGAGAGGCGGGTCCACCTACAATGAGCAGTTCTTC.

With respect to this clonotype: Being one base from a much bigger clone, this may be a read error. The V gene is TRBV3-1, the J gene TRBJ2-1, with 9 bases that match TRBD2. The germline gives CDR1 LGHDT, CDR2 YNNKEL (reference sequence). The CDR3 loop spans 16 amino acids. The CDR3 protein is CATSPGLAGNHNEQFF. The CDR3 region has the DNA TGTGCCACCAGCCCTGGGCTAGCGGGAAACCACAATGAGCAGTTCTTC.